The TCR beta chain described here comes from a study of vaccination effects on CD4 cells after COVID-19. Viral peptide pools were used in the ViraFEST assay to expand antigen-specific CD4+ T cells, and sequencing came afterward. The culture ran for 10 days, and then CD4+ T cells were isolated. Each vaccine recipient was nucleocapsid antibody negative and had no prior SARS-CoV-2 infection. This CDR3 has 15 amino acids. Germline values: CDR1 SGHRS, CDR2 YFSETQ. The V gene lost 6 bases and the J gene lost 0 bases, with 15 bases spanning the gap. The table came from immunoSEQ multiplex PCR; TCRdb's copy has only in-frame clones and leaves some out. The sample records 65,000 to 90,000 clones, about 70% being singletons. Of note for this clone: Its antigen remains unknown.

The material sequenced was CD4+ T cells from PBMCs cultured with HCoV-NL63 spike peptides, taken before COVID-19 vaccination. This receptor was taken from a human donor who received a COVID-19 vaccine. The genes are TRBV5-1 and TRBJ1-1, with unresolved D. This CDR3 reads CASTRLVGMNTEAFF. The CDR3 nucleotides are TGCGCCAGCACCCGATTGGTTGGCATGAACACTGAAGCTTTCTTT. The complete variable domain, with remaining parts taken from reference TRBV5-1 and TRBJ1-1, reads KAGVTQTPRYLIKTRGQQVTLSCSPISGHRSVSWYQQTPGQGLQFLFEYFSETQRNKGNFPGRFSGRQFSNSRSEMNVSTLELGDSALYLCASTRLVGMNTEAFFGQGTRLTVV.